This T cell receptor beta chain was sequenced for a study of blood T cell repertoires in COVID-19. Study overall: T cells, B-cell-depleted T cells, or PBMCs provided the cDNA or gDNA that served as material.

The germline V gene has CDR1 MNHEY and CDR2 SVGEGT. Trimming took 6 bases from V and 7 from J; bases not matched to a gene: 15. The CDR3 is 16 residues long. Authors' processing steps: Reference gene primers were amplified, and this amplification served to estimate nucleated cell counts. Assay used: immunoSEQ multiplex PCR; TCRdb lists only in-frame clones, some missing. V, J and clone size are those of that table, while D and trimming were read from the DNA. The top ten clones hold about 22% of a sample with 54,000 or so clones, 86% of them seen once. Sequencing used peripheral blood. This sequence joins TRBV6-2 or TRBV6-3 and TRBJ2-3, with 8 bases matching TRBD2. The clonotype was recovered from a woman of 80 years or more with acute or convalescent COVID-19. Written as DNA, the CDR3 is TGTGCCAGCAGCGGGGGAGCGGGAGAGCTACCACATACGCAGTATTTT. As protein: CASSGGAGELPHTQYF.